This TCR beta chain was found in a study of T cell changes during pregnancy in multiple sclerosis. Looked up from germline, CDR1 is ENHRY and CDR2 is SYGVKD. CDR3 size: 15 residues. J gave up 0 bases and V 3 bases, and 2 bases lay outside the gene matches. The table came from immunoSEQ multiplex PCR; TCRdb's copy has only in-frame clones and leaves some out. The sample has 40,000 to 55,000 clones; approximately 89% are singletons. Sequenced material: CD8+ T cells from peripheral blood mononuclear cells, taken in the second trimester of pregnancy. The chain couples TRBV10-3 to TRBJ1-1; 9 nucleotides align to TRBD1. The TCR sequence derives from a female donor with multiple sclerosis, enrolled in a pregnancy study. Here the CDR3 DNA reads TGTGCCATCAGTGACAACAGGGGGCTGAACACTGAAGCTTTCTTT. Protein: CAISDNRGLNTEAFF.